This T cell receptor (beta chain) was captured in a study of metastatic and nonmetastatic thyroid tumors. The wider study: Malignant thyroid and benign thyroid patients provided blood and tumor or nodule tissue whose repertoires were compared.

Per the original methods: The authors used CDR3 differences across clinicopathological groups to build a distant-metastasis classifier for papillary thyroid cancer. Through MiXCR, TCRdb re-clonotyped the PCR reads. What appears here as the V and J calls and clone size reflects TCRdb's work, not the paper's. The sample includes some 7,400 clones, 25% to 35% of them seen just once. Before thyroid surgery, none of the patients had received any treatment. About this clone: Its antigen is as yet unknown.

Study-level results: For both blood and tumor, malignant thyroid tumors reportedly showed significantly higher TCR beta diversity than benign nodules did.

V was clipped by 6 bases and J by 3 bases; unmatched bases: 5. The germline V gene has CDR1 LGHNA and CDR2 YNFKEQ. The CDR3 spans 14 residues. The chain is built from TRBV4-2 and TRBJ2-5; TRBD2 agrees at 9 bases. This TCR was sampled from a male donor with papillary thyroid cancer or a benign thyroid nodule (not recorded which). Some clones in this sample may be carry-over from other donors' samples. The sample comprised adjacent normal tissue. CDR3 protein: CASRGAGGKETQYF. CDR3 nucleotides: TGTGCCAGCAGGGGAGCGGGAGGAAAAGAGACCCAGTACTTC.